Presented here are 2 T cell receptor beta chains from one specimen sequenced in a study of cytomegalovirus exposure and HLA in healthy donors. 13 Jbeta primers and 60 Vbeta primers were used for the PCR. TCRdb's table, derived via immunoSEQ multiplex PCR, lists solely in-frame clones and lacks some. Here the sample spans 70,000 to 95,000 clones, 80% being singletons. What was sequenced was PBMCs. Receptor source: a young man in good health and CMV-seronegative.

This chain uses TRBV2 with TRBJ1-2; a weak D match, TRBD1 (5 bases). Germline V gives CDR1 SNHLY, CDR2 FYNNEI. Between the trimmed V and J ends, which lost 5 bases and 8 bases, there was a span of 12 bases. This CDR3 is 12 amino acids long. This CDR3 reads CASSPQGPGYTF. CDR3 coding DNA: TGTGCCAGCAGTCCGCAGGGCCCGGGCTACACCTTC.

This clone was seen just once. This chain links TRBV5-5 with TRBJ2-5, with TRBD2 identical over 9 bases. The CDR3 has 16 amino acids. Germline CDR1 SGHKS, CDR2 YYEKEE (reference sequence). Losses at the gene ends were 1 base for V and 2 bases for J; bases not matched to a gene: 6. The CDR3 is CASSLSAGGSQETQYF. CDR3 in DNA: TGTGCCAGCAGCTTGTCAGCGGGGGGCTCTCAAGAGACCCAGTACTTC. The full variable domain, in which reference TRBV5-5 and TRBJ2-5 provide the parts outside the CDR3, is DAGVTQSPTHLIKTRGQQVTLRCSPISGHKSVSWYQQVLGQGPQFIFQYYEKEERGRGNFPDRFSARQFPNYSSELNVNALLLGDSALYLCASSLSAGGSQETQYFGPGTRLLVL.